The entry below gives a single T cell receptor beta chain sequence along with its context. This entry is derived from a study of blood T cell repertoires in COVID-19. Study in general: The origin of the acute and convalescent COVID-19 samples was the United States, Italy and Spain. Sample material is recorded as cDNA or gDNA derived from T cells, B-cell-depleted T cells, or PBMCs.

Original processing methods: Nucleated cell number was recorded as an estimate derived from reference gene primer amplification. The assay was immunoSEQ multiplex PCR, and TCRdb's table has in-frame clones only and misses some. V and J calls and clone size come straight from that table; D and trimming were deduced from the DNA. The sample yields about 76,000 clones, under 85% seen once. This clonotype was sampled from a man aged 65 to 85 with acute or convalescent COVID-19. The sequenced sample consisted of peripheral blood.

Here the CDR3 reads CASSVGVAQGETQYF. The CDR3 bases are TGTGCCAGCAGCGTAGGAGTAGCCCAGGGGGAGACCCAGTACTTC. The chain recombines TRBV9 with TRBJ2-5, with a tentative D call TRBD1 (6 bases). V lost 0 bases, J lost 5 bases, and 14 bases lay in between. Germline V gives CDR1 SGDLS, CDR2 YYNGEE. CDR3 length: 15 amino acids. The variable domain in full, with the rest retrieved from reference TRBV9 and TRBJ2-5, is DSGVTQTPKHLITATGQRVTLRCSPRSGDLSVYWYQQSLDQGLQFLIQYYNGEERAKGNILERFSAQQFPDLHSELNLSSLELGDSALYFCASSVGVAQGETQYFGPGTRLLVL.